This T cell receptor (beta chain) was obtained from a study of graft-versus-host responses after intestinal transplantation. TCRdb's table, derived via immunoSEQ multiplex PCR, lists solely in-frame clones and lacks some. This table holds roughly 40,000 clones, approximately 89% found once. J lost 1 base, V lost 1 base, and 0 bases had no gene match. CDR3 length equals 14 residues. Germline V gene sequence: CDR1 MNHNS, CDR2 SASEGT. The sample in question was PBMCs, obtained around 270 days after transplant. The J gene is TRBJ1-1, the V gene TRBV6-1; 7 positions agree with TRBD1. The clonotype was recovered from a human patient who received an intestinal transplant, so some T cells may come from the graft donor. The CDR3: CASSEDRGNTEAFF. CDR3 coding DNA: TGTGCCAGCAGTGAAGACAGGGGGAACACTGAAGCTTTCTTT.